The 20 T cell receptor beta chains listed next were all sequenced from one sample in a study of T cells in Graves' hyperthyroidism and ophthalmopathy. From RNA transcripts, TCR beta CDR3 regions were amplified. The primer set for the first-round RT-PCR of the TCR CDR3 was HTBI. MiXCR was run by TCRdb on the multiplex PCR reads, yielding one entry per CDR3 protein. This sample has around 240,000 distinct CDR3 sequences, with 13% to 15% found just once. The sequenced material came from blood. These receptors all stem from a woman in her forties with Graves' hyperthyroidism that later progressed to Graves' ophthalmopathy.

This clonotype was seen ten or more times. Here the CDR3 reads CASSWGLAGGGAKNIQYF. The CDR3 nucleotides read TGTGCCAGCAGTTGGGGACTAGCGGGAGGGGGGGCCAAAAACATTCAGTACTTC. This rearrangement joins TRBV6-1 to TRBJ2-4, with 16 positions matching TRBD2. The ends lost 5 bases at V and 1 base at J; junction bases unmatched: 5. Germline V gives CDR1 MNHNS, CDR2 SASEGT. There are 18 residues in the CDR3.

This clonotype was detected many times. This rearrangement joins TRBV5-1 to TRBJ1-5; no reliable D call. V was cut by 5 bases and J by 0 bases, with 9 bases left in between. This CDR3 has 14 amino acids. Germline CDR1 is SGHRS and CDR2 is YFSETQ. The CDR3 region has the DNA TGCGCCAGCAGGCCAGCGTATAGCAATCAGCCCCAGCATTTT. Amino acids: CASRPAYSNQPQHF.

This clonotype was detected ten times or more. The chain joins TRBV9 to TRBJ2-3, with unresolved D. The CDR3 runs to 12 residues. Trimming cost V 0 bases and J 8 bases, with 7 bases left between them. Germline CDR1 reads SGDLS; CDR2 reads YYNGEE. The CDR3 region is CASSVDSGTQYF. The CDR3 nucleotides are TGTGCCAGCAGCGTAGATTCGGGTACGCAGTATTTT.

This clonotype came up many times. The V gene is TRBV12-3 or TRBV12-4, the J gene TRBJ1-2; D ambiguous. This CDR3 comprises 12 residues. V lost 5 bases, J lost 4 bases, and 8 bases lay in between. The CDR3 DNA is TGTGCCAGCAGTCCCGGACTCTATGGCTACACCTTC. Protein: CASSPGLYGYTF.

This clonotype came up many times. The V and J genes are TRBV6-7 and TRBJ2-3; 8 positions agree with TRBD2. TRBV6-7 is labeled an ORF, and its function is uncertain. The CDR3 has 15 residues. V gave up 9 bases and J gave up 4 bases; unmatched junction bases: 12. The CDR3 DNA follows: TGTGCCAGATTCCGGCCCAGCGGGAGTGCAGATACGCAGTATTTT. Encoded protein: CARFRPSGSADTQYF.

About this clonotype: A much larger clone differs by one base, so this may be a read error. The chain is built from TRBV29-1 and TRBJ2-2; the match to TRBD2 covers 8 bases. CDR3 length equals 14 residues. Looked up from germline, CDR1 is SQVTM and CDR2 is ANQGSEA. V gave up 7 bases and J gave up 6 bases; unmatched junction bases: 10. CDR3 loop: CSALAVGYPGELFF. The CDR3 DNA sequence: TGCAGCGCACTAGCGGTAGGGTATCCCGGGGAGCTGTTTTTT.

The chain couples TRBV7-2 to TRBJ1-2; 7 nucleotides align to TRBD1. The trim removed 1 base at V and 8 bases at J, leaving 10 bases unmatched. CDR1 is SGHTA, CDR2 FQGNSA, per germline. CDR3 size: 15 residues. The CDR3: CASSLGVGQALGYTF. The CDR3 DNA is TGTGCCAGCAGCTTAGGGGTAGGACAGGCACTCGGCTACACCTTC.

This clonotype was detected ten times or more. The chain links TRBV10-2 to TRBJ2-5; D is possibly TRBD2 (7 bases). The CDR3 is made up of 14 amino acids. Germline lookup yields CDR1 WSHSY and CDR2 SAAADI. The V end was cut by 0 bases, the J end by 9 bases, with 14 bases between. The CDR3 here is CASSESGGGAAQYF. In nucleotides, the CDR3 is TGCGCCAGCAGTGAGTCCGGAGGGGGGGCGGCCCAGTACTTC.

This clonotype showed up many times. V usage is TRBV6-2 or TRBV6-3 and J usage is TRBJ2-7; possibly TRBD2 for D (6 bases). The germline CDR1 and CDR2 sequences are MNHEY and SVGEGT. Trimming stripped 8 bases from V and 0 bases from J, with 17 bases between. This CDR3 region has 15 residues. This CDR3 reads CASCWGLPSSYEQYF. CDR3 DNA: TGTGCCAGCTGCTGGGGACTCCCGAGCTCCTACGAGCAGTACTTC.

This clonotype was detected once. This may arise from a read error, as a much more abundant clone is one base away. The chain joins TRBV27 to TRBJ2-7, with 9 bases identical to TRBD1. The germline V gene encodes CDR1 MNHEY and CDR2 SMNVEV (reference sequence). The CDR3 sequence is 16 residues long. Trimming cost V 6 bases and J 5 bases; bases outside gene matches: 14. The CDR3 here is CASRAQGAKRRHEQYF. CDR3 nucleotides: TGTGCCAGCAGGGCACAGGGGGCGAAGAGGAGACACGAGCAGTACTTC.

There are many counts of this clonotype. J is TRBJ2-7 and V is TRBV12-3 or TRBV12-4; D remains ambiguous. Trimming cost V 8 bases and J 2 bases, with 7 bases left between them. This CDR3 is built from 11 residues. The CDR3 protein is CASRAAYEQYF. CDR3 bases: TGTGCCAGCCGGGCCGCCTACGAGCAGTACTTC.

This clonotype was detected many times. V usage is TRBV6-6 and J usage is TRBJ2-7; 7 bases agree with TRBD1. J lost 3 bases, V lost 2 bases, and 7 bases had no gene match. Germline values: CDR1 MNHNY, CDR2 SVGAGI (reference sequence). The CDR3 length is 15 residues. The CDR3 is CASSYSGQVNYEQYF. The CDR3 DNA sequence: TGTGCCAGCAGTTACAGTGGACAGGTCAACTACGAGCAGTACTTC.

This clonotype appeared a few times. This sequence joins TRBV25-1 and TRBJ2-5, with 12 bases lining up with TRBD2. The CDR3 has 13 residues. After removal of 3 bases from V and 11 bases from J, the junction contained 4 bases not matched to a gene. Germline-derived CDR1 and CDR2 are MGHDK and SYGVNS. The CDR3 bases are TGTGCCAGCAGTGAGCTAGCGGGAGGGCCTCAGTACTTC. Translation gives CASSELAGGPQYF.

V is TRBV5-1 and J is TRBJ1-1; D is uncertain. This CDR3 spans 13 amino acids. The V gene lost 2 bases and the J gene lost 1 base, with 6 bases spanning the gap. Germline loops: CDR1 SGHRS, CDR2 YFSETQ. CDR3: CASSLHPNTEAFF. The CDR3 DNA reads TGCGCCAGCAGCTTACACCCGAACACTGAAGCTTTCTTT.

A remark on this clonotype: A much larger clone differs by one base, so this may be a read error. This chain joins TRBV5-6 and TRBJ2-5; D is possibly TRBD1 (5 bases). There are 14 residues in the CDR3. V lost 4 bases and J lost 5, with 15 bases in between. The germline V gene has CDR1 SGHDT and CDR2 YYEEEE. Here the CDR3 reads CASSPVGQHETQYF. Written as DNA, the CDR3 is TGTGCCAGCAGCCCTGTAGGACAACACGAGACCCAGTACTTC.

This clonotype appeared a few times. CDR3 bases: TGTGCCAGCTCGCGTGTTGGAGGCAATGAGCAGTTCTTC. Translation: CASSRVGGNEQFF. The chain recombines TRBV18 with TRBJ2-1; D is possibly TRBD2 (5 bases). V was trimmed by 6 bases and J by 6 bases, leaving 12 bases between them. Looked up from germline, CDR1 is KGHSH and CDR2 is LQKENI. CDR3 size: 13 residues.

This clonotype appeared many times. The genes are TRBV11-3 and TRBJ2-1; D may correspond to TRBD1 or TRBD2 (5 bases each). The V end was cut by 5 bases, the J end by 3 bases, with 14 bases between. Germline V gene sequence: CDR1 SGHNT, CDR2 YENEEA. The CDR3 is 15 amino acids. DNA for the CDR3: TGTGCCAGCAGCAAAACAGGAGGCAGCTACAATGAGCAGTTCTTC. Translating it yields CASSKTGGSYNEQFF.

This clonotype was counted at least ten times. V and J are TRBV5-1 and TRBJ2-1; TRBD1 is a possible D gene (6 bases). Trimming cost V 6 bases and J 0 bases, with 25 bases left between them. The CDR3 covers 19 residues. The V gene's germline CDR1 is SGHRS and CDR2 YFSETQ. The DNA of the CDR3 is TGCGCCAGCATTTGGTCACAGGGCCTTTACCTCAGCTCCTACAATGAGCAGTTCTTC. Translating it yields CASIWSQGLYLSSYNEQFF. Full variable domain (rest looked up from reference TRBV5-1 and TRBJ2-1): KAGVTQTPRYLIKTRGQQVTLSCSPISGHRSVSWYQQTPGQGLQFLFEYFSETQRNKGNFPGRFSGRQFSNSRSEMNVSTLELGDSALYLCASIWSQGLYLSSYNEQFFGPGTRLTVL.

This clonotype was detected many times. This sequence joins TRBV5-1 and TRBJ1-2; possibly TRBD1 for D (6 bases). The CDR3 contains 16 residues. V lost 0 bases to trimming and J lost 2 bases, with 14 bases between them. The V gene's germline CDR1 is SGHRS and CDR2 YFSETQ. CDR3 DNA sequence: TGCGCCAGCAGCTTGGACAGGGCTCTAGCCAACTATGGCTACACCTTC. Its protein is CASSLDRALANYGYTF.

This clonotype was seen a handful of times. The rearrangement uses TRBV20-1 and TRBJ1-1, with 11 positions matching TRBD1. The germline V gene has CDR1 DFQATT and CDR2 SNEGSKA (reference sequence). J gave up 4 bases and V 6 bases, and 4 bases lay outside the gene matches. The CDR3 consists of 13 residues. CDR3 DNA sequence: TGCAGTGCAGCCGGGACAGGGGGCACTGAAGCTTTCTTT. Residues: CSAAGTGGTEAFF.